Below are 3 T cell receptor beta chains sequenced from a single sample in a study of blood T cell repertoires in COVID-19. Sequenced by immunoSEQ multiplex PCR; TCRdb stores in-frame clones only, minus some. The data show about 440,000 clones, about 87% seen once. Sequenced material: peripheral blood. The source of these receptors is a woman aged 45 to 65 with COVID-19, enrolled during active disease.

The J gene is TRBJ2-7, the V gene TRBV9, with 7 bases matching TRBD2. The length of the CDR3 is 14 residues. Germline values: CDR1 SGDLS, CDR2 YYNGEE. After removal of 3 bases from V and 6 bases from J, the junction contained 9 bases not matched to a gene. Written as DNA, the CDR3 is TGTGCCAGCAGCGCCCGCGGGGGTGGATCCGAGCAGTACTTC. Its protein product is CASSARGGGSEQYF.

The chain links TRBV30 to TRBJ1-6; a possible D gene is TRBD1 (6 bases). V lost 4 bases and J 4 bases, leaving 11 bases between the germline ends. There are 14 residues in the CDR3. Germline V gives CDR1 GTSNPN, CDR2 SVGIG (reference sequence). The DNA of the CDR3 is TGTGCCTGGACCGGGACAATTTATAATTCACCCCTCCACTTT. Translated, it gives CAWTGTIYNSPLHF.

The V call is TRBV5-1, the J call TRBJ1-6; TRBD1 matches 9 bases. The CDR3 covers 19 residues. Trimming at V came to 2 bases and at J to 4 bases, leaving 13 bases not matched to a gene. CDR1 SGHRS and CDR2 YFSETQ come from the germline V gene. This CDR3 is CASSFNPGQGSGYNSPLHF. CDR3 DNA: TGCGCCAGCAGCTTTAACCCGGGACAGGGATCTGGATATAATTCACCCCTCCACTTT.